The present TCR beta chain was sequenced within a study of regulatory T cells in long-lasting Graves disease. Regarding the study as a whole: Persistent Graves' disease cases displayed lower TCR diversity than newly diagnosed ones.

This clonotype was picked up many times. The antigen remains undetermined. Arm-PCR of CDR3 regions with iRepertoire HTBI primers generated TCR beta libraries. MiXCR was run by TCRdb on the multiplex PCR reads, yielding one entry per CDR3 protein. The data contain fewer than 650,000 distinct CDR3 sequences, roughly 16% of them seen just once; the ten biggest clones take up 12%. Time point given: newly diagnosed GD, antithyroid drugs for less than 3 months. RNA extracted from PBMCs served as the sequencing template. V gave up 1 base and J gave up 6 bases, with 18 bases separating them. CDR3 length: 16 amino acids. Germline assignment: CDR1 SGHVS and CDR2 FQNEAQ. This same sample was also taken into another study, of T cells in Graves' hyperthyroidism and ophthalmopathy.

The sequence was collected from a man aged 18 to 29 with Graves disease. This sample comprised peripheral blood mononuclear cells (PBMCs), obtained at new diagnosis, from a patient treated with antithyroid drugs. This sequence joins TRBV7-8 and TRBJ1-1, with D unresolved. The DNA of the CDR3 is TGTGCCAGCAGCTTAGGATGGGCGCAATTGGTGTCTGAAGCTTTCTTT. Its translation: CASSLGWAQLVSEAFF.